This passage covers 8 T cell receptor beta chains from one sample sequenced in a study of glioma-infiltrating T cells. TCR alpha and beta CDR3 regions were amplified from RNA using iRepertoire nested multiplex PCR. TCRdb reprocessed the multiplex PCR reads via MiXCR and lists one record per CDR3 protein. This sample has approximately 120,000 distinct CDR3 sequences, with 20% to 25% found just once. Sequenced: glioma tissue, nonneoplastic brain tissue, or PBMCs (not recorded which). The receptors derive from a human donor with low-grade glioma or glioblastoma, undergoing nonglioma brain surgery, or in good health (not recorded which).

This clonotype was seen at least ten times. The chain recombines TRBV7-3 with TRBJ2-7, with 11 bases lining up with TRBD2. This CDR3 is built from 17 residues. Trimming removed 3 bases from V and 4 bases from J; junction bases left unmatched: 11. From germline, CDR1 is SGHTA and CDR2 FQGTGA. CDR3 sequence (DNA): TGTGCCAGCAGCTTCCCTCTTACTAGCGGGAGACCATACGAGCAGTACTTC. Protein sequence: CASSFPLTSGRPYEQYF. Using reference TRBV7-3 and TRBJ2-7 for the parts outside the CDR3, the full variable domain is GAGVSQTPSNKVTEKGKYVELRCDPISGHTALYWYRQSLGQGPEFLIYFQGTGAADDSGLPNDRFFAVRPEGSVSTLKIQRTERGDSAVYLCASSFPLTSGRPYEQYFGPGTRLTVT.

The count of this clonotype is one. At one boundary the junction diverges from the germline segment, which might be a read error. The CDR3 loop reads CASSDVPPLEEKLFF. The CDR3 DNA is TGCGCCAGCAGTGACGTGCCCCCACTGGAAGAAAAACTGTTTTTT. The J gene is TRBJ1-4, the V gene TRBV6-6; D is uncertain. CDR1 is MNHNY, CDR2 SVGAGI, per germline (reference sequence). The CDR3 consists of 15 residues.

The chain employs TRBV19 and TRBJ1-5, with D unclear. The germline CDR1 and CDR2 sequences are LNHDA and SQIVND (reference sequence). V was pared by 4 bases and J by 7 bases, with 17 bases between. This CDR3 comprises 15 residues. This chain's CDR3 is CASSSPAGIIQPQHF. The CDR3 nucleotides read TGTGCCAGTAGTAGTCCCGCCGGGATTATCCAGCCCCAGCATTTT. The whole variable domain, remainder taken from reference TRBV19 and TRBJ1-5, is DGGITQSPKYLFRKEGQNVTLSCEQNLNHDAMYWYRQDPGQGLRLIYYSQIVNDFQKGDIAEGYSVSREKKESFPLTVTSAQKNPTAFYLCASSSPAGIIQPQHFGDGTRLSIL.

The V and J genes are TRBV12-3 or TRBV12-4 and TRBJ2-4, with unresolved D. Trimming shortened V by 6 bases and J by 8 bases, and 8 bases separated the two germline ends. This CDR3 has 11 residues. CDR3 loop: CASRGTDIQYF. In nucleotides, the CDR3 is TGTGCCAGCAGGGGAACAGACATTCAGTACTTC.

This clonotype was observed at least ten times. V is TRBV18 and J is TRBJ2-7; 9 bases match TRBD1. The trim removed 1 base at V and 3 bases at J, leaving 4 bases unmatched. The CDR3 has 15 amino acids. Germline CDR1 and CDR2: KGHSH and LQKENI. The CDR3 coding sequence is TGTGCCAGCTCACCACGGGGACAGGGAGACTACGAGCAGTACTTC. This encodes CASSPRGQGDYEQYF.

This clonotype was seen ten or more times. The chain couples TRBV6-1 to TRBJ2-3; D is unclear. The germline CDR1 and CDR2 sequences are MNHNS and SASEGT. This CDR3 spans 14 amino acids. V lost 5 bases and J 0 bases, leaving 9 bases between the germline ends. The CDR3 loop reads CASSFTGSTDTQYF. CDR3 nucleotides: TGTGCCAGCAGTTTCACGGGTAGCACAGATACGCAGTATTTT.

Sample share makes this clonotype medium-sized. The chain links TRBV27 to TRBJ2-7; D is perhaps TRBD1 (6 bases). V was trimmed by 5 bases and J by 5 bases, leaving 16 bases between them. Germline CDR1 is MNHEY and CDR2 is SMNVEV (reference sequence). The CDR3 loop spans 14 amino acids. CDR3 in DNA: TGTGCCAGCAGTATAGTAACAGGGTACCACGAGCAGTACTTC. Translation: CASSIVTGYHEQYF.

The chain has TRBV5-4 and TRBJ1-1, with a tentative D call TRBD1 (6 bases). The germline V gene has CDR1 SGHNT and CDR2 YYREEE (reference sequence). The CDR3 is 15 amino acids. Trimming cost V 2 bases and J 3 bases, with 14 bases left between them. CDR3 protein: CASSLKGHRDTEAFF. Written as DNA, the CDR3 is TGTGCCAGCAGCTTAAAAGGGCACAGGGACACTGAAGCTTTCTTT.